A single sample gave rise to the 21 T cell receptor beta chains below, sequenced in a study of cytomegalovirus exposure and HLA in healthy donors. With 60 Vbeta and 13 Jbeta primers, the PCR was carried out. Produced via immunoSEQ multiplex PCR; TCRdb's table is partial and in-frame only. Of around 140,000 clones in the sample, approximately 67% were seen once. Sequencing was done on a sample of PBMCs. These receptors all stem from a woman aged 55-70 years in good health and CMV-seronegative.

V usage is TRBV29-1 and J usage is TRBJ2-7; weak D call: TRBD1 (5 bases). CDR1 and CDR2 (germline): SQVTM, ANQGSEA. There are 12 residues in the CDR3. V was cut by 5 bases and J by 5 bases, with 13 bases left in between. DNA of the CDR3: TGCAGCGTTCGGCCAGGGATCGACGAGCAGTACTTC. Translation: CSVRPGIDEQYF.

The chain uses TRBV7-2 and TRBJ1-1, with D unclear. This CDR3 spans 15 amino acids. V lost 0 bases to trimming and J lost 5 bases, with 13 bases between them. Germline V lookup: CDR1 SGHTA, CDR2 FQGNSA. The CDR3 is CASSLAHGSGTEAFF. CDR3 nucleotide sequence: TGTGCCAGCAGCTTAGCGCACGGGTCGGGGACTGAAGCTTTCTTT. The complete variable domain, with remaining parts taken from reference TRBV7-2 and TRBJ1-1, reads GAGVSQSPSNKVTEKGKDVELRCDPISGHTALYWYRQSLGQGLEFLIYFQGNSAPDKSGLPSDRFSAERTGGSVSTLTIQRTQQEDSAVYLCASSLAHGSGTEAFFGQGTRLTVV.

The chain carries TRBV29-1 and TRBJ2-1, with 14 bases that match TRBD2. Unmatched junction bases numbered 6, after V lost 8 bases and J lost 0 bases. The CDR3 has 16 residues. The germline V gene encodes CDR1 SQVTM and CDR2 ANQGSEA. The DNA of the CDR3 is TGCAGCACGACTAGCGGGGGGGGAAGCTCCTACAATGAGCAGTTCTTC. Its translation is CSTTSGGGSSYNEQFF.

V is TRBV27 and J is TRBJ2-1; TRBD2 matches 7 bases. V gave up 3 bases and J gave up 2 bases; unmatched junction bases: 10. The CDR3 runs 17 residues. Per the germline V gene, CDR1 is MNHEY and CDR2 is SMNVEV (reference sequence). CDR3 coding DNA: TGTGCCAGCAGTTTCCCCCCCACTAGCGCCGCCTACAATGAGCAGTTCTTC. Translating gives CASSFPPTSAAYNEQFF.

In this sample, this clone turned up a few times. V and J are TRBV9 and TRBJ1-3, with TRBD1 matching 7 bases. The length of the CDR3 is 15 residues. Germline lookup yields CDR1 SGDLS and CDR2 YYNGEE. The J segment lost 2 bases and the V segment lost 4 bases, leaving 6 bases of the junction unmatched. The CDR3 DNA follows: TGTGCCAGCAGCACTGGACAGGACCCTGGAAACACCATATATTTT. Protein product: CASSTGQDPGNTIYF.

This clone was counted only a few times. The rearrangement joins TRBV28 to TRBJ1-2; 7 bases line up with TRBD1. The CDR3 is 14 residues long. Trimming at V came to 6 bases and at J to 0 bases, leaving 4 bases not matched to a gene. Germline CDR1 MDHEN, CDR2 SYDVKM. The CDR3 DNA reads TGTGCCAGCAGCACAGGGGAGACTAACTATGGCTACACCTTC. Residues: CASSTGETNYGYTF.

This chain connects TRBV19 to TRBJ2-1, with D tentatively TRBD2 (5 bases). The CDR3 spans 11 residues. Looked up from germline, CDR1 is LNHDA and CDR2 is SQIVND (reference sequence). Trimming removed 1 base from V and 15 bases from J, with 10 bases in between. This CDR3 reads CASSIAGDRFF. The DNA for the CDR3 is TGTGCCAGTAGTATAGCCGGGGATCGGTTCTTC.

The V call is TRBV9, the J call TRBJ1-3, with D perhaps TRBD1 (6 bases). This CDR3 comprises 17 residues. CDR1 is SGDLS and CDR2 is YYNGEE in the germline V gene. The V and J ends lost 0 bases and 4 bases respectively, with 17 bases between them. The chain's CDR3 is CASSVGGLGGSGNTIYF. CDR3 nucleotide sequence: TGTGCCAGCAGCGTAGGGGGTTTAGGGGGATCAGGAAACACCATATATTTT.

The V gene is TRBV7-8, the J gene TRBJ1-3, with D maybe TRBD1 (6 bases). The CDR3 is made up of 15 amino acids. CDR1 SGHVS and CDR2 FQNEAQ come from the germline V gene. Deletions cut 5 bases from V and 7 bases from J, with 18 bases between. CDR3 loop: CASSQGGSGSNTIYF. The CDR3 DNA reads TGTGCCAGCAGCCAAGGGGGTAGTGGCTCCAACACCATATATTTT.

J is TRBJ2-3 and V is TRBV5-4; D ambiguous. Looked up from germline, CDR1 is SGHNT and CDR2 is YYREEE (reference sequence). The CDR3 runs 12 residues. V lost 6 bases to trimming and J lost 6 bases, with 11 bases between them. For the CDR3, the DNA is TGTGCCAGCACCTCTACTTGGGATACGCAGTATTTT. It is translated as CASTSTWDTQYF.

This clone was counted between two and nine times. V and J are TRBV6-5 and TRBJ1-2, with a possible D match to TRBD1 (6 bases). V was pared by 0 bases and J by 1 base, with 12 bases between. CDR3 length: 16 amino acids. Germline CDR1 reads MNHEY; CDR2 reads SVGAGI. The CDR3 nucleotides are TGTGCCAGCAGTTACTCGTTTCGGACAGATAACTATGGCTACACCTTC. This translates into CASSYSFRTDNYGYTF.

The CDR3 loop is CASSTDRVTEAFF. CDR3 nucleotide sequence: TGTGCCAGCAGTACGGACAGGGTCACTGAAGCTTTCTTT. J is TRBJ1-1 and V is TRBV6-5, with 8 bases identical to TRBD1. Unmatched junction bases numbered 3, after V lost 5 bases and J lost 4 bases. Per the germline V gene, CDR1 is MNHEY and CDR2 is SVGAGI. This CDR3 is 13 amino acids long.

The chain links TRBV11-2 to TRBJ2-5; a possible D gene is TRBD1 (6 bases). Trimming stripped 3 bases from V and 4 bases from J, with 21 bases between. CDR1 SGHAT and CDR2 FQNNGV come from the germline V gene. This CDR3 region has 17 residues. Here the CDR3 reads CASSLGRLRGKGETQYF. DNA of the CDR3: TGTGCCAGCAGCTTGGGGAGACTCAGGGGAAAGGGAGAGACCCAGTACTTC.

In this sample, this clone turned up a few times. J is TRBJ2-7 and V is TRBV18; 9 positions agree with TRBD1. Germline values: CDR1 KGHSH, CDR2 LQKENI. V shed 7 bases and J 2 bases; nucleotides not matched to a gene: 6. CDR3 length: 14 amino acids. The CDR3 loop reads CASLPGQGPYEQYF. CDR3 nucleotides: TGTGCCAGCTTACCGGGACAGGGACCCTACGAGCAGTACTTC.

The chain links TRBV21-1 to TRBJ2-7; the table's D call TRBD2 went unverified against the DNA. TRBV21-1 is a recognized pseudogene. CDR3 size: 11 residues. CDR3 region: CASSPVFEQYF. The CDR3 nucleotides are TGTGCCAGCAGCCCGGTCTTCGAGCAGTACTTC.

This rearrangement joins TRBV10-2 to TRBJ1-2, with D possibly TRBD1 on 6 matching bases. CDR1 is WSHSY, CDR2 SAAADI, per germline. Trimming removed 10 bases from V and 3 bases from J, with 9 bases in between. The CDR3 runs 11 residues. This CDR3 reads CATSGDYGYTF. CDR3 nucleotides: TGCGCCACCTCAGGGGACTATGGCTACACCTTC.

This clone showed up just a few times. The J gene is TRBJ2-1, the V gene TRBV7-9, with 7 bases identical to TRBD1. The V gene end was trimmed by 2 bases and the J gene end by 1 base; junction bases not matched to a gene: 8. CDR1 is SEHNR, CDR2 FQNEAQ, per germline (reference sequence). CDR3 length: 17 amino acids. The chain's CDR3 is CASSLPRQGRSYNEQFF. The CDR3 DNA follows: TGTGCCAGCAGCTTACCCCGACAGGGAAGGTCCTACAATGAGCAGTTCTTC.

This sequence joins TRBV28 and TRBJ1-3; D is perhaps TRBD1 (5 bases). This CDR3 is 15 amino acids long. Per germline, CDR1 MDHEN and CDR2 SYDVKM. The V end lost 0 bases, the J end lost 2 bases, and 8 bases lay between the germline ends. The CDR3 is CASSLWGGTGNTIYF. The CDR3 bases are TGTGCCAGCAGTTTATGGGGGGGGACTGGAAACACCATATATTTT.

This clone was seen only a few times. The chain links TRBV7-2 to TRBJ1-1; D perhaps matches TRBD1 (6 bases). The germline V gene encodes CDR1 SGHTA and CDR2 FQGNSA. V lost 1 base and J lost 2, with 20 bases in between. The CDR3 loop spans 18 amino acids. The CDR3 sequence: CASSLEFGGRTRNTEAFF. CDR3 in DNA: TGTGCCAGCAGCTTAGAGTTCGGGGGGCGCACAAGAAACACTGAAGCTTTCTTT.

The chain uses TRBV9 and TRBJ2-5; 13 nucleotides agree with TRBD2. Judging by the DNA end, TRBJ2-7 fits better; the J call may be wrong. CDR1 is SGDLS, CDR2 YYNGEE, per germline. The CDR3 is made up of 16 amino acids. The CDR3 DNA reads as TGTGCCAGCAGCGGCGGGACTAGCGGGACCGTCTACGAGCAGTACTTC. Translated, it gives CASSGGTSGTVYEQYF.

The chain carries TRBV19 and TRBJ2-1, with TRBD2 matching over 11 bases. V lost 6 bases and J lost 10; bases outside the gene matches: 5. The germline V gene has CDR1 LNHDA and CDR2 SQIVND (reference sequence). The CDR3 sequence is 13 residues long. CDR3 nucleotide sequence: TGTGCCAGTAGCGGGACTAGCGGACGCGAGCAGTTCTTC. Translated: CASSGTSGREQFF.